These 14 T cell receptor beta chains came from one sample sequenced in a study of T cell responses to AZD1222 COVID-19 vaccine. The assay was immunoSEQ multiplex PCR, and TCRdb's table has in-frame clones only and misses some. Of roughly 76,000 clones listed, roughly 84% are singletons. The material sequenced was peripheral blood, taken on day 0 of AZD1222 vaccination. All receptors derive from an adult in good health.

V usage is TRBV6-7 and J usage is TRBJ1-5; D gene ambiguous. TRBV6-7 is placed among ORFs of uncertain function. This CDR3 comprises 12 residues. With 10 bases removed from V and 1 base from J, the gap between germline ends came to 8 bases. CDR3 nucleotide sequence: TGTGCCACCGGCACAAGCAATCAGCCCCAGCATTTT. Amino acids: CATGTSNQPQHF.

The chain is built from TRBV30 and TRBJ1-5; D ambiguous. This CDR3 is built from 13 residues. V shed 5 bases and J shed 2 bases, with 10 bases lying between them. Germline CDR1 GTSNPN, CDR2 SVGIG (reference sequence). The CDR3 is CAWAPLGNQPQHF. CDR3 in DNA: TGTGCCTGGGCGCCACTCGGCAATCAGCCCCAGCATTTT.

The rearrangement uses TRBV7-9 and TRBJ1-1; D is unresolved. The CDR3 contains 12 residues. Germline-derived CDR1 and CDR2 are SEHNR and FQNEAQ (reference sequence). V was pared by 2 bases and J by 4 bases, with 5 bases between. Here the CDR3 DNA reads TGTGCCAGCAGCTTATGGTCCACTGAAGCTTTCTTT. It codes for CASSLWSTEAFF.

The CDR3 region is CSVRTSGNTGELFF. DNA for the CDR3: TGCAGCGTTCGGACTAGCGGGAATACCGGGGAGCTGTTTTTT. V usage is TRBV29-1 and J usage is TRBJ2-2; the match to TRBD2 covers 12 bases. Germline V gene sequence: CDR1 SQVTM, CDR2 ANQGSEA. This CDR3 has 14 amino acids. J was trimmed by 5 bases and V by 5 bases; bases with no gene match: 3.

The rearrangement joins TRBV28 to TRBJ2-1; D may be TRBD2 (5 bases). V was pared by 10 bases and J by 10 bases, with 23 bases between. The CDR3 has 14 residues. Per the germline V gene, CDR1 is MDHEN and CDR2 is SYDVKM. CDR3 in amino acids: CATQPGGLAMEQFF. The CDR3 DNA is TGTGCCACCCAACCCGGCGGGCTTGCGATGGAGCAGTTCTTC.

This clone was observed once. This chain joins TRBV29-1 and TRBJ2-3, with 7 bases matching TRBD1. The CDR3 covers 14 residues. V was clipped by 7 bases and J by 2 bases; unmatched bases: 9. Germline V lookup: CDR1 SQVTM, CDR2 ANQGSEA. The CDR3 DNA sequence: TGCAGCGCCTCCCAGGGGGTCTACACAGATACGCAGTATTTT. This gives the protein CSASQGVYTDTQYF.

CDR3 sequence (DNA): TGTGCCAGTAGTATCCCCCCCGAGCGGCCCCAGCATTTT. Protein: CASSIPPERPQHF. The V and J genes are TRBV19 and TRBJ1-5; no clear D. The CDR3 runs to 13 residues. The ends were cut back, 3 bases at V and 9 bases at J, with 12 bases in the middle. CDR1 and CDR2 from the germline V gene are LNHDA and SQIVND (reference sequence).

The chain is built from TRBV5-4 and TRBJ2-5, with 8 bases that match TRBD2. The V and J ends lost 1 base and 1 base, in that order; junction bases with no gene match: 9. CDR3 length: 17 residues. The germline V gene encodes CDR1 SGHNT and CDR2 YYREEE (reference sequence). This CDR3 reads CASSLSMAGGVQETQYF. The CDR3, as DNA: TGTGCCAGCAGCTTGTCCATGGCGGGGGGTGTCCAAGAGACCCAGTACTTC.

This rearrangement joins TRBV28 to TRBJ1-5, with 7 positions matching TRBD1. V was pared by 11 bases and J by 6 bases, with 16 bases of the junction left unmatched. The CDR3 is 15 amino acids. Germline lookup yields CDR1 MDHEN and CDR2 SYDVKM. The DNA of the CDR3 is TGTGCCGAAGGAAAGGGGGACAGAAGTCCTCAGCCCCAGCATTTT. Amino acid sequence: CAEGKGDRSPQPQHF.

This chain links TRBV19 with TRBJ2-3; D may be TRBD1 or TRBD2 (6 bases each). V was clipped by 9 bases and J by 0 bases, with 10 bases between them. There are 13 residues in the CDR3. Germline-derived CDR1 and CDR2 are LNHDA and SQIVND (reference sequence). DNA for the CDR3: TGTGCCAGCCAGGGGAGGAGCACAGATACGCAGTATTTT. Protein product: CASQGRSTDTQYF.

The chain links TRBV7-2 to TRBJ2-5, with D possibly TRBD1 on 6 matching bases. V was clipped by 1 base and J by 4 bases, with 10 bases between them. Looked up from germline, CDR1 is SGHTA and CDR2 is FQGNSA. The CDR3 extends over 14 amino acids. The CDR3 region is CASSLDLGAETQYF. In nucleotides, the CDR3 is TGTGCCAGCAGCTTAGATCTGGGGGCAGAGACCCAGTACTTC.

This clone has a single count. The chain has TRBV6-5 and TRBJ1-2; D uncertain. Germline-derived CDR1 and CDR2 are MNHEY and SVGAGI. The V end lost 0 bases, the J end lost 4 bases, and 15 bases lay between the germline ends. The CDR3 length is 16 residues. The CDR3 bases are TGTGCCAGCAGTTACTCGATATACGGGGATATCTATGGCTACACCTTC. Translating it yields CASSYSIYGDIYGYTF.

The chain links TRBV28 to TRBJ1-4; a possible D gene is TRBD1 (5 bases). Looked up from germline, CDR1 is MDHEN and CDR2 is SYDVKM. Deletions cut 9 bases from V and 8 bases from J, with 16 bases between. The CDR3 covers 13 residues. The CDR3 DNA reads as TGTGCCAGTCTAGAAGGGGACGGGGAAAAACTGTTTTTT. Translated: CASLEGDGEKLFF.

The rearrangement links TRBV5-4 to TRBJ2-1, with 8 bases that match TRBD1. In germline, CDR1 is SGHNT, CDR2 YYREEE (reference sequence). V gave up 4 bases and J gave up 6 bases; unmatched junction bases: 6. This CDR3 has 14 residues. CDR3 protein: CASSPGDRPNEQFF. In DNA, the CDR3 is TGTGCCAGCAGCCCCGGGGACAGGCCCAATGAGCAGTTCTTC. Complete variable domain (other parts from reference TRBV5-4 and TRBJ2-1): ETGVTQSPTHLIKTRGQQVTLRCSSQSGHNTVSWYQQALGQGPQFIFQYYREEENGRGNFPPRFSGLQFPNYSSELNVNALELDDSALYLCASSPGDRPNEQFFGPGTRLTVL.